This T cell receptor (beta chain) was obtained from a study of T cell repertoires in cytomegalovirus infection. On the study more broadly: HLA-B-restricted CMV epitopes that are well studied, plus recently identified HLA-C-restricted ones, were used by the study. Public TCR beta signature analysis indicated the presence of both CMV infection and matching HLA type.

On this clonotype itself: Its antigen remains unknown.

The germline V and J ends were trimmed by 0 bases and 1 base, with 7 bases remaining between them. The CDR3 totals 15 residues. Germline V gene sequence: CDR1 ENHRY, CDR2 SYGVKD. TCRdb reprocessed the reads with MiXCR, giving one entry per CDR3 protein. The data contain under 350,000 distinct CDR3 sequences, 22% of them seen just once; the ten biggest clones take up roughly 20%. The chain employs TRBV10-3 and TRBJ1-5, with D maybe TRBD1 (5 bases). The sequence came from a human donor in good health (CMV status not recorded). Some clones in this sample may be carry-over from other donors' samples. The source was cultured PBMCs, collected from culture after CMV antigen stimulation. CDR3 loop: CAISESGGSNQPQHF. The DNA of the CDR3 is TGTGCCATCAGTGAGTCGGGGGGAAGCAATCAGCCCCAGCATTTT.